The 23 T cell receptor beta chains below were found in one sample sequenced in a study of blood T cell repertoires in COVID-19. Libraries were prepared by immunoSEQ multiplex PCR; TCRdb keeps only in-frame clonotypes and omits some of them. The data contain roughly 220,000 clones, about 88% of them seen just once; the ten biggest clones take up roughly a tenth. Sequenced sample: peripheral blood. The receptor set was obtained from a woman in her fifties or sixties with COVID-19, enrolled during active disease.

The chain employs TRBV19 and TRBJ2-6; no definite D call. This CDR3 is 14 amino acids long. Germline V gene data show CDR1 as LNHDA and CDR2 as SQIVND (reference sequence). Deletions cut 6 bases from V and 2 bases from J, with 8 bases between. Here the CDR3 DNA reads TGTGCCAGTAGCCATCTACCTGGGGCCAACGTCCTGACTTTC. It is translated as CASSHLPGANVLTF.

Here the CDR3 DNA reads TGTGCCAGCAGCTTAGGAACTAACGGAGATACGCAGTATTTT. Translated, it gives CASSLGTNGDTQYF. The genes are TRBV11-3 and TRBJ2-3; D is ambiguous. The CDR3 has 14 amino acids. V dropped 1 base and J dropped 5 bases, with 10 bases sitting between them. Germline-derived CDR1 and CDR2 are SGHNT and YENEEA. Looking up the rest from reference TRBV11-3 and TRBJ2-3 gives the full variable domain: EAGVVQSPRYKIIEKKQPVAFWCNPISGHNTLYWYLQNLGQGPELLIRYENEEAVDDSQLPKDRFSAERLKGVDSTLKIQPAELGDSAVYLCASSLGTNGDTQYFGPGTRLTVL.

The chain employs TRBV6-1 and TRBJ1-2, with D possibly TRBD1 on 5 matching bases. V was cut by 4 bases and J by 8 bases, with 23 bases left in between. Germline CDR1 and CDR2: MNHNS and SASEGT. This CDR3 has 16 residues. The CDR3, as DNA: TGTGCCAGCAGTGTTTTGACGGGGGGTTTCATTTGGGGCTACACCTTC. Translating it yields CASSVLTGGFIWGYTF.

V and J are TRBV5-8 and TRBJ2-6; a possible D gene is TRBD1 (5 bases). The V gene lost 0 bases and the J gene lost 1 base, with 11 bases spanning the gap. The CDR3 is 17 amino acids. Germline V gene sequence: CDR1 SGHTS, CDR2 YDEGEE. CDR3 sequence (DNA): TGTGCCAGCAGCTTGGCTGGGGCGCGATCTGGGGCCAACGTCCTGACTTTC. Translation: CASSLAGARSGANVLTF.

The chain is built from TRBV10-3 and TRBJ2-1, with D maybe TRBD1 (7 bases). V gave up 6 bases and J gave up 1 base, with 13 bases separating them. Germline CDR1 ENHRY, CDR2 SYGVKD. CDR3 length: 15 residues. CDR3 loop: CAIRAAGGSYNEQFF. In DNA, the CDR3 is TGTGCCATCAGGGCCGCAGGGGGGTCCTACAATGAGCAGTTCTTC.

V and J are TRBV21-1 and TRBJ2-3; the table's D call, TRBD1, was not checked against the DNA. TRBV21-1 is given as a pseudogene. This CDR3 has 15 residues. The CDR3: CASSRTKLSTDTQYF. The CDR3 bases are TGTGCCAGCAGCCGGACAAAACTAAGCACAGATACGCAGTATTTT.

The J gene is TRBJ2-2, the V gene TRBV6-5; 9 positions match TRBD1. V lost 5 bases to trimming and J lost 6 bases; unmatched junction nucleotides: 1. The CDR3 is 13 residues long. Germline V gene lookup returns CDR1 MNHEY and CDR2 SVGAGI. The CDR3 loop is CASSRQGAGELFF. For the CDR3, the DNA is TGTGCCAGCAGTAGACAGGGGGCCGGGGAGCTGTTTTTT.

As DNA, the CDR3 is TGTGCCAGTAGTCCCTGGTCCGGGAGCACAGATACGCAGTATTTT. It encodes CASSPWSGSTDTQYF. This chain uses TRBV19 with TRBJ2-3, with D unresolved. Per germline, CDR1 LNHDA and CDR2 SQIVND (reference sequence). The CDR3 spans 15 residues. V was pared by 5 bases and J by 0 bases, with 12 bases between.

This chain uses TRBV5-1 with TRBJ1-3, with D perhaps TRBD1 (6 bases). Germline assignment: CDR1 SGHRS and CDR2 YFSETQ. Trimming took off 0 bases at V and 2 bases at J, with 9 bases between the two ends. This CDR3 contains 15 residues. The DNA of the CDR3 is TGCGCCAGCAGCTTGGCTGGGGGCACTGGAAACACCATATATTTT. As protein: CASSLAGGTGNTIYF.

The chain combines TRBV30 with TRBJ2-6; D is perhaps TRBD1 (6 bases). The germline V gene has CDR1 GTSNPN and CDR2 SVGIG (reference sequence). This CDR3 is 14 amino acids long. The V end was cut by 7 bases, the J end by 1 base, with 11 bases between. CDR3 DNA: TGTGCCTTACCCAGGGGTTCTGGGGCCAACGTCCTGACTTTC. Amino acid sequence: CALPRGSGANVLTF.

In its sample, this clone was seen a few times. V is TRBV2 and J is TRBJ1-2; D is perhaps TRBD1 (5 bases). V was pared by 1 base and J by 4 bases, with 10 bases between. Germline CDR1 and CDR2: SNHLY and FYNNEI. The CDR3 runs to 14 residues. CDR3 bases: TGTGCCAGCAGTGAAGGGGGCAGCCGCTATGGCTACACCTTC. It yields the protein CASSEGGSRYGYTF.

A single count supports this clone. The chain has TRBV28 and TRBJ1-6; no clear D gene. The CDR3 totals 14 residues. V dropped 3 bases and J dropped 5 bases, with 8 bases sitting between them. Germline-derived CDR1 and CDR2 are MDHEN and SYDVKM. CDR3 protein: CASSFRNNNSPLHF. The DNA for the CDR3 is TGTGCCAGCAGTTTCAGGAATAATAATTCACCCCTCCACTTT.

The rearrangement links TRBV7-2 to TRBJ1-4; 11 bases match TRBD1. Germline-derived CDR1 and CDR2 are SGHTA and FQGNSA. CDR3 length: 17 amino acids. V shed 2 bases, J shed 8 bases, and the junction held 10 bases outside the gene matches. The DNA of the CDR3 is TGTGCCAGCAGCTTATTGGGACAGGGGGGCCTAGCGGAAAAACTGTTTTTT. It is translated as CASSLLGQGGLAEKLFF.

The V call is TRBV6-5, the J call TRBJ2-3; 9 nucleotides match TRBD1. J lost 3 bases, V lost 5 bases, and 3 bases had no gene match. The CDR3 loop spans 14 amino acids. CDR1 MNHEY and CDR2 SVGAGI come from the germline V gene. This chain's CDR3 is CASSHRGLTDTQYF. The CDR3 region has the DNA TGTGCCAGCAGTCACAGGGGGCTAACAGATACGCAGTATTTT.

The rearrangement joins TRBV7-8 to TRBJ2-7, with 7 bases fitting TRBD1. Unmatched junction bases numbered 11, after V lost 8 bases and J lost 4 bases. Germline-derived CDR1 and CDR2 are SGHVS and FQNEAQ. CDR3 length equals 14 residues. CDR3 DNA sequence: TGTGCCAGCCGATCCCACAGGGGAGTGTACGAGCAGTACTTC. Translation: CASRSHRGVYEQYF.

V and J are TRBV27 and TRBJ1-1; weak D call: TRBD1 (6 bases). The CDR3 spans 14 residues. V was shortened by 0 bases and J by 8 bases, with 13 bases between the two germline ends. Germline-derived CDR1 and CDR2 are MNHEY and SMNVEV (reference sequence). CDR3 DNA sequence: TGTGCCAGCAGTTTATCTGGGGGCCTAGGGGAAGCTTTCTTT. Protein sequence: CASSLSGGLGEAFF.

The rearrangement uses TRBV6-5 and TRBJ2-3; 7 nucleotides match TRBD1. Germline V CDR1 and CDR2: MNHEY, SVGAGI. This CDR3 is built from 15 residues. With 5 bases clipped from V and 0 bases from J, the junction kept 5 bases outside the gene matches. Here the CDR3 reads CASSIQGISTDTQYF. Here the CDR3 DNA reads TGTGCCAGCAGTATACAGGGGATAAGCACAGATACGCAGTATTTT.

V usage is TRBV5-1 and J usage is TRBJ1-1, with TRBD1 matching over 7 bases. Germline values: CDR1 SGHRS, CDR2 YFSETQ. V lost 3 bases and J lost 1; bases outside the gene matches: 3. This CDR3 has 14 amino acids. The DNA of the CDR3 is TGCGCCAGCAGCTGGACAGGAACGAACACTGAAGCTTTCTTT. Its protein is CASSWTGTNTEAFF. The entire variable domain, with the rest obtained from reference TRBV5-1 and TRBJ1-1, is as follows: KAGVTQTPRYLIKTRGQQVTLSCSPISGHRSVSWYQQTPGQGLQFLFEYFSETQRNKGNFPGRFSGRQFSNSRSEMNVSTLELGDSALYLCASSWTGTNTEAFFGQGTRLTVV.

The chain couples TRBV18 to TRBJ1-1, with TRBD1 matching over 7 bases. This CDR3 is built from 15 residues. V dropped 3 bases and J dropped 0; count of bases not matched to a gene: 4. Looked up from germline, CDR1 is KGHSH and CDR2 is LQKENI. Written as DNA, the CDR3 is TGTGCCAGCTCACCTGGGGACAGAATGAACACTGAAGCTTTCTTT. This gives the protein CASSPGDRMNTEAFF.

The chain is built from TRBV24-1 and TRBJ2-1; 9 bases align to TRBD1. CDR3 length equals 15 residues. CDR1 and CDR2 from the germline V gene are KGHDR and SFDVKD. V gave up 4 bases and J gave up 7 bases; unmatched junction bases: 7. CDR3 loop: CATSESGQGRNEQFF. CDR3 nucleotide sequence: TGTGCCACCAGTGAGTCAGGACAGGGGAGGAATGAGCAGTTCTTC.

The gene calls are TRBV24-1 and TRBJ1-2, with no clear D. CDR1 KGHDR and CDR2 SFDVKD come from the germline V gene. Trimming removed 4 bases at V and 2 bases at J, with 13 bases between. The CDR3 has 15 amino acids. The CDR3 bases are TGTGCCACCAGTGACCCTCGACACGAGAACTATGGCTACACCTTC. Translating gives CATSDPRHENYGYTF.

The chain is built from TRBV5-1 and TRBJ2-3, with D perhaps TRBD1 (6 bases). V lost 1 base, J lost 0 bases, and 12 bases lay in between. Germline assignment: CDR1 SGHRS and CDR2 YFSETQ. The CDR3 totals 16 residues. In nucleotides, the CDR3 is TGCGCCAGCAGCTTGCAGGGGTCCTCTAGCACAGATACGCAGTATTTT. It is translated as CASSLQGSSSTDTQYF.

This chain joins TRBV11-3 and TRBJ1-6, with a weak D call TRBD1 (6 bases). Trimming removed 3 bases from V and 6 bases from J, with 12 bases in between. This CDR3 contains 15 residues. Per germline, CDR1 SGHNT and CDR2 YENEEA. The CDR3 DNA reads TGTGCCAGCAGCTTGGGGCGGGGGCCTAATTCACCCCTCCACTTT. Translation gives CASSLGRGPNSPLHF.